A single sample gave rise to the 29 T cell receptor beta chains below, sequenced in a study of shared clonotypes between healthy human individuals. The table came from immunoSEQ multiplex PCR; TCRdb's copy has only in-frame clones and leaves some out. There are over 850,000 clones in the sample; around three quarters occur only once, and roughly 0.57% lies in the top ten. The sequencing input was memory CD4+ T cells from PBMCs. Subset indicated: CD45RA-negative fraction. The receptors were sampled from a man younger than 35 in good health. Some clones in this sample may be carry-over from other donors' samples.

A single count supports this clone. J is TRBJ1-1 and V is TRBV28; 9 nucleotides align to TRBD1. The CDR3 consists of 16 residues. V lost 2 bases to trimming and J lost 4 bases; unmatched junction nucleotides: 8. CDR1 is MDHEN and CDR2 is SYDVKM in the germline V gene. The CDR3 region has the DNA TGTGCCAGCAGTTTACTTCCGGGACAGGGATCCACTGAAGCTTTCTTT. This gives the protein CASSLLPGQGSTEAFF.

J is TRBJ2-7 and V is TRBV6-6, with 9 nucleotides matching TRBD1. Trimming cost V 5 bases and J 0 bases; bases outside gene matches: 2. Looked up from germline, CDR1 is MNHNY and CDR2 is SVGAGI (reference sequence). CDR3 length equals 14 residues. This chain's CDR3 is CASSTGGSSYEQYF. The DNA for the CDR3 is TGTGCCAGCAGTACAGGGGGCTCCTCCTACGAGCAGTACTTC.

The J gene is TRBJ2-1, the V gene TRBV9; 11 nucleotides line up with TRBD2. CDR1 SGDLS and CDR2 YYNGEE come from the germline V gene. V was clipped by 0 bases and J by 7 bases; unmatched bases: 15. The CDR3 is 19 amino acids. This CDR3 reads CASSVDAWLAGGRGNEQFF. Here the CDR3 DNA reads TGTGCCAGCAGCGTAGATGCCTGGCTAGCGGGAGGTAGGGGGAATGAGCAGTTCTTC. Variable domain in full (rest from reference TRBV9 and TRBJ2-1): DSGVTQTPKHLITATGQRVTLRCSPRSGDLSVYWYQQSLDQGLQFLIQYYNGEERAKGNILERFSAQQFPDLHSELNLSSLELGDSALYFCASSVDAWLAGGRGNEQFFGPGTRLTVL.

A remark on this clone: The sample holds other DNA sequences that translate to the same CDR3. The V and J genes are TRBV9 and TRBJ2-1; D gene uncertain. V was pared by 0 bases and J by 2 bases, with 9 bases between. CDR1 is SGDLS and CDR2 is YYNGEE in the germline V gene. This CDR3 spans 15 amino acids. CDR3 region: CASSVGPSPYNEQFF. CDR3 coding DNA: TGTGCCAGCAGCGTAGGCCCAAGTCCCTACAATGAGCAGTTCTTC.

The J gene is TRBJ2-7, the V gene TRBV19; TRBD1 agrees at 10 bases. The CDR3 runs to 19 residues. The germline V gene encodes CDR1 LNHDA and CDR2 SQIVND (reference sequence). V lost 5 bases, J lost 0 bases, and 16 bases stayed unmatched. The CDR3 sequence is CASSGVRGQGPSSSYEQYF. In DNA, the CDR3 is TGTGCCAGTAGTGGCGTGCGGGGACAGGGGCCCTCGAGCTCCTACGAGCAGTACTTC.

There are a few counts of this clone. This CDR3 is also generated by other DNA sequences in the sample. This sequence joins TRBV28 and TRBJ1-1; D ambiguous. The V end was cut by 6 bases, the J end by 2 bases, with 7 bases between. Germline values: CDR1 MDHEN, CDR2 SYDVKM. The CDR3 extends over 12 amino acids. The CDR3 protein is CASRTSNTEAFF. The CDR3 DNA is TGTGCCAGCAGGACGAGTAACACTGAAGCTTTCTTT.

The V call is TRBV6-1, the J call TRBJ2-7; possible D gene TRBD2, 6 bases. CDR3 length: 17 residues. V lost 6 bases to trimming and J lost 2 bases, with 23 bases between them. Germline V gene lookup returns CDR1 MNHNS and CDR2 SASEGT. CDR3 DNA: TGTGCCAGCAGAGAAACCCCCGGGACTTCTTATCCCTACGAGCAGTACTTC. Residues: CASRETPGTSYPYEQYF.

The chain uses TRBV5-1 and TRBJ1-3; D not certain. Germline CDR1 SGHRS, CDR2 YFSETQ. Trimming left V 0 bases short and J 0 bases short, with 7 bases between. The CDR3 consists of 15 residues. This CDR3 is CASSLGVSSGNTIYF. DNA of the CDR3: TGCGCCAGCAGCTTGGGGGTTTCCTCTGGAAACACCATATATTTT.

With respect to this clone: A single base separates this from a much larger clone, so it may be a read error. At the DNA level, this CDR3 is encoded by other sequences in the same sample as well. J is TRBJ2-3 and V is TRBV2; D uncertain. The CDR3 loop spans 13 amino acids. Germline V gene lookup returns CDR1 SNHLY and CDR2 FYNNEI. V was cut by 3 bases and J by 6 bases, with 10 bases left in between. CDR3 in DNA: TGTGCCAGCAGTGATGGGGTGGCGGATACGCAGTATTTT. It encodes CASSDGVADTQYF.

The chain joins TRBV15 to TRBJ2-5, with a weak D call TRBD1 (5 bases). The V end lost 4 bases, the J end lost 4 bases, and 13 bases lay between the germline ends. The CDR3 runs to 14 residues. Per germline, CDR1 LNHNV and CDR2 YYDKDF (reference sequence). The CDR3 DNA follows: TGTGCCACCAGCATCGGCCAGGGAATAGAGACCCAGTACTTC. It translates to CATSIGQGIETQYF. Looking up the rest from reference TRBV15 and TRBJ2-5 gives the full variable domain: DAMVIQNPRYQVTQFGKPVTLSCSQTLNHNVMYWYQQKSSQAPKLLFHYYDKDFNNEADTPDNFQSRRPNTSFCFLDIRSPGLGDTAMYLCATSIGQGIETQYFGPGTRLLVL.

Written as DNA, the CDR3 is TGTGCCAGCAGCTCTCGGGGACTAGCGGGAATTAAAGCCGGGGAGCTGTTTTTT. It is translated as CASSSRGLAGIKAGELFF. The V call is TRBV9, the J call TRBJ2-2, with 13 bases fitting TRBD2. The CDR3 runs 18 residues. CDR1 and CDR2 from the germline V gene are SGDLS and YYNGEE. V was pared by 4 bases and J by 6 bases, with 12 bases of the junction left unmatched.

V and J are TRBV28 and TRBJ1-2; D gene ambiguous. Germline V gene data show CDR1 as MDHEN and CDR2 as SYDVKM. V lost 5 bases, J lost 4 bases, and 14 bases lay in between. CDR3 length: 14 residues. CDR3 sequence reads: CASSAFQITYGYTF. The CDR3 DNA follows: TGTGCCAGCAGTGCCTTCCAGATTACCTATGGCTACACCTTC.

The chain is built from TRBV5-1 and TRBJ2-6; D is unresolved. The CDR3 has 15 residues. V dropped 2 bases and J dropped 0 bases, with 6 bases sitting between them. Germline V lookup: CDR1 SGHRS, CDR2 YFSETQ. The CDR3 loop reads CASSFIGSGANVLTF. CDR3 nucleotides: TGCGCCAGCAGCTTTATCGGCTCTGGGGCCAACGTCCTGACTTTC.

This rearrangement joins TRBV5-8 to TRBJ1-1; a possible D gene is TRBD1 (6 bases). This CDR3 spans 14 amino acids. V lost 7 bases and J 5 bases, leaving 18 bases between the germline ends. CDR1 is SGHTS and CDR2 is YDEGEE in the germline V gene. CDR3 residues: CASPTRGAVTEAFF. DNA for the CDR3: TGTGCCAGCCCGACGCGGGGGGCCGTTACTGAAGCTTTCTTT. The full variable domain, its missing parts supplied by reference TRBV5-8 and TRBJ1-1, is EAGVTQSPTHLIKTRGQQATLRCSPISGHTSVYWYQQALGLGLQFLLWYDEGEERNRGNFPPRFSGRQFPNYSSELNVNALELEDSALYLCASPTRGAVTEAFFGQGTRLTVV.

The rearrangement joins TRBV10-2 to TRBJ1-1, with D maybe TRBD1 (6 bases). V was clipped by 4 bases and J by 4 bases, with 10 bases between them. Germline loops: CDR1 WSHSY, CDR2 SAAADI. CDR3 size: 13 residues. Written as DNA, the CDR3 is TGCGCCAGCAGTGTAAAAGGGGGCACTGAAGCTTTCTTT. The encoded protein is CASSVKGGTEAFF.

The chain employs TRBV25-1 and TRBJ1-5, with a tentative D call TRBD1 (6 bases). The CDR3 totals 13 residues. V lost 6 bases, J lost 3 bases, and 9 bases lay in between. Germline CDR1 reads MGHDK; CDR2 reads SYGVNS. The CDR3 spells CASRGQNNQPQHF. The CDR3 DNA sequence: TGTGCCAGCAGAGGACAGAACAATCAGCCCCAGCATTTT.

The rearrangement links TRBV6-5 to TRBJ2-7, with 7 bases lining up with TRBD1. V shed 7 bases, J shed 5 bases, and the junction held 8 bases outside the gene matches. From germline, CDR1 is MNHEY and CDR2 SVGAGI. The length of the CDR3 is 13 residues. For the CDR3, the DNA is TGTGCCAGCACGAGTCCCAGGGGGAACGAGCAGTACTTC. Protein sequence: CASTSPRGNEQYF.

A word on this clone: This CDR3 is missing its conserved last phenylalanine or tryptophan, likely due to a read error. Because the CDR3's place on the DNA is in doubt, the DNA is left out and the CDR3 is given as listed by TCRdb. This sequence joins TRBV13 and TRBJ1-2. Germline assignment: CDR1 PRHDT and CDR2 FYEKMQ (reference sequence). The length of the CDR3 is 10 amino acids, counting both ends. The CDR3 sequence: CASSQRRGVP.

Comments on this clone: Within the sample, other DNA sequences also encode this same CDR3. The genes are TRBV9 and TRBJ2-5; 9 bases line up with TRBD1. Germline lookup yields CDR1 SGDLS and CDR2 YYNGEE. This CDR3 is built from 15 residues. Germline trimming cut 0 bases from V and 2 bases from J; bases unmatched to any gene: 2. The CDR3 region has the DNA TGTGCCAGCAGCGTAGGGGGACAGGGACAAGAGACCCAGTACTTC. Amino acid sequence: CASSVGGQGQETQYF. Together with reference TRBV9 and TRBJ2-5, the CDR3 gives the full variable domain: DSGVTQTPKHLITATGQRVTLRCSPRSGDLSVYWYQQSLDQGLQFLIQYYNGEERAKGNILERFSAQQFPDLHSELNLSSLELGDSALYFCASSVGGQGQETQYFGPGTRLLVL.

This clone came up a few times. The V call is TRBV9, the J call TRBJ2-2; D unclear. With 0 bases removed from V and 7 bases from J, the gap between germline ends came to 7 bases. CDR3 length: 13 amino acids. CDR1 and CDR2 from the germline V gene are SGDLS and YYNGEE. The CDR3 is CASSVGGFGELFF. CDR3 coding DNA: TGTGCCAGCAGCGTAGGGGGATTCGGGGAGCTGTTTTTT. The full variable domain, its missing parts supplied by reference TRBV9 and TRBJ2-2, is DSGVTQTPKHLITATGQRVTLRCSPRSGDLSVYWYQQSLDQGLQFLIQYYNGEERAKGNILERFSAQQFPDLHSELNLSSLELGDSALYFCASSVGGFGELFFGEGSRLTVL.

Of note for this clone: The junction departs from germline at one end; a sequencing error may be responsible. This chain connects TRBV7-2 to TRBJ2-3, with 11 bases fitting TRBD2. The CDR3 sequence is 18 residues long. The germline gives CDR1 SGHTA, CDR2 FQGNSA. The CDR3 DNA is TGTGCCAGCAGTTTAGGGACTAGCGGACGACCCGCCTTCGATACGCAGTATTTT. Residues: CASSLGTSGRPAFDTQYF.

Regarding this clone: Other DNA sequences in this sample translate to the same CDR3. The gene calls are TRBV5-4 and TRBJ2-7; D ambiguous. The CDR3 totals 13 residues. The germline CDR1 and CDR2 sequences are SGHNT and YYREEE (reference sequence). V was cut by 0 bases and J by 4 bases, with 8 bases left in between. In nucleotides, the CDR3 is TGTGCCAGCAGCTTGGGGTCTTCTTACGAGCAGTACTTC. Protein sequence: CASSLGSSYEQYF.

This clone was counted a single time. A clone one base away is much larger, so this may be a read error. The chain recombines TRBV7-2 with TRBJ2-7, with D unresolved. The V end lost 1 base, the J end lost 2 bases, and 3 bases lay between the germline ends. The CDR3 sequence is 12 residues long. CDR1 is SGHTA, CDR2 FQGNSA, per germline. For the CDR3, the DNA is TGTGCCAGCAGCTTAGGGACCTACGAGCAGTACTTC. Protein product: CASSLGTYEQYF. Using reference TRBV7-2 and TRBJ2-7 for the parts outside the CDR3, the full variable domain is GAGVSQSPSNKVTEKGKDVELRCDPISGHTALYWYRQSLGQGLEFLIYFQGNSAPDKSGLPSDRFSAERTGGSVSTLTIQRTQQEDSAVYLCASSLGTYEQYFGPGTRLTVT.

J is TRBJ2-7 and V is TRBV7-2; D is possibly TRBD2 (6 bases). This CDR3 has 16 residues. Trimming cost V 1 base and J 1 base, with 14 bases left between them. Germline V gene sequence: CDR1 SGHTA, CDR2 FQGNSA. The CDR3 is CASSLGWGTSSYEQYF. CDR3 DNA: TGTGCCAGCAGCTTAGGGTGGGGGACTTCTTCCTACGAGCAGTACTTC.

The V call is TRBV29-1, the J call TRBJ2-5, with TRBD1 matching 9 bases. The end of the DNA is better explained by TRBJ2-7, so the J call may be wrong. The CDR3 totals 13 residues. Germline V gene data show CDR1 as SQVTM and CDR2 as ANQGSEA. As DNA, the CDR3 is TGCAGCGTGAAACAGGGGGCTGACTACGAGCAGTACTTC. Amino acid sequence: CSVKQGADYEQYF.

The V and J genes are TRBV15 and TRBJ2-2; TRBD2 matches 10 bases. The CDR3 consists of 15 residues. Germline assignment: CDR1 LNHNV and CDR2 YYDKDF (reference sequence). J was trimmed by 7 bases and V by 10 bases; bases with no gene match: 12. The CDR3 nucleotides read TGTGCCATCAGGCAGGGATTAGCGGGAGGCGGGGAGCTGTTTTTT. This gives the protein CAIRQGLAGGGELFF.

CDR3 sequence: CASSQAREASGRTDTQYF. The CDR3 DNA follows: TGTGCCAGCAGCCAAGCCCGGGAGGCTAGCGGGAGGACAGATACGCAGTATTTT. The gene calls are TRBV4-2 and TRBJ2-3; 11 bases map to TRBD2. In germline, CDR1 is LGHNA, CDR2 YNFKEQ. The CDR3 loop spans 18 amino acids. Losses at the gene ends were 1 base for V and 3 bases for J; bases not matched to a gene: 9.

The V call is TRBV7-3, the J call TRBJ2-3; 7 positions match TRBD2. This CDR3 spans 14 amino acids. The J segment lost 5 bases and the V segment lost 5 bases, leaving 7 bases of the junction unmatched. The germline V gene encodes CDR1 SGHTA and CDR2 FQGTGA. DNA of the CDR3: TGTGCCAGCAGCCTAGGACTAGGGCAAGATACGCAGTATTTT. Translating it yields CASSLGLGQDTQYF.

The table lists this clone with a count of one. The CDR3 DNA follows: TGTGCCAGCTCAGTTAGCGGGAGAGAGAACACCGGGGAGCTGTTTTTT. Protein sequence: CASSVSGRENTGELFF. The V and J genes are TRBV18 and TRBJ2-2; TRBD2 aligns across 9 bases. The J segment lost 1 base and the V segment lost 5 bases, leaving 5 bases of the junction unmatched. The germline CDR1 and CDR2 sequences are KGHSH and LQKENI. This CDR3 is 16 amino acids long.